Listed below are T cell receptor beta chains from one sample, sequenced in a study of T cell changes during pregnancy in multiple sclerosis. Here immunoSEQ multiplex PCR was the method, and the copy in TCRdb shows in-frame clones only, minus some. The sample has roughly 63,000 clones; roughly 93% are singletons. Sample: CD8+ T cells from peripheral blood mononuclear cells, taken in the second trimester of pregnancy. The receptors originated from a female donor with multiple sclerosis, enrolled in a pregnancy study. CDR3s include the opening cysteine and the closing phenylalanine or tryptophan. Fields, in order: CDR3 DNA, CDR3 protein, V gene, clone size, D gene, J gene. A D gene is named only where the DNA matches it firmly. Part of the rows lack a size; the others show once, few, many or a class for expanded clones.

TGTGCCAGCAGCTTAGATCTAGGGGCTGGTGAAAAACTGTTTTTT	CASSLDLGAGEKLFF	TRBV7-6	.	.	TRBJ1-4
TGTGCCAGCAGCTTCCCAGCGGGGGAGACCTACAATGAGCAGTTCTTC	CASSFPAGETYNEQFF	TRBV11-2	once	TRBD2	TRBJ2-1
TGTGCCAGCAGCTCAACGTTGGACGGGATGAAGTCCTACGAGCAGTACTTC	CASSSTLDGMKSYEQYF	TRBV11-2	.	.	TRBJ2-7
TGTGCCAGCAGCCCGAGACAGGGGTCAGATACGCAGTATTTT	CASSPRQGSDTQYF	TRBV7-6	.	TRBD1	TRBJ2-3
TGTGCCAGTAGTCCCGGGACATTTAGCAATCAGCCCCAGCATTTT	CASSPGTFSNQPQHF	TRBV19	.	.	TRBJ1-5
TGTGCCAGCAGCCGACTAGCGGGAGAAAACGAGCAGTACTTC	CASSRLAGENEQYF	TRBV5-4	.	TRBD2	TRBJ2-7
TGTGCCACCCAGGGCAGATTCAATGAGCAGTTCTTC	CATQGRFNEQFF	TRBV2	.	.	TRBJ2-1
TGTGCCAGCAGCCAGGGGCCGCGGGGACTAGCGGGGGATGAGCAGTTCTTC	CASSQGPRGLAGDEQFF	TRBV14	.	TRBD2	TRBJ2-1
TGCGCCAGCAGCCAATTTTTGGGGGGAAATGAAAAACTGTTTTTT	CASSQFLGGNEKLFF	TRBV4-1	.	.	TRBJ1-4
TGTGCCAGCTCAGCCGGGATCCTAAATTCACCCCTCCACTTT	CASSAGILNSPLHF	TRBV27	.	.	TRBJ1-6
TGCGCCAACAGCCAAGAACGGACAGACCTTAGCAATCAGCCCCAGCATTTT	CANSQERTDLSNQPQHF	TRBV4-3	once	.	TRBJ1-5
TGTGCCAGCAGCGTAGGCGAGGCCACTGAAGCTTTCTTT	CASSVGEATEAFF	TRBV9	.	.	TRBJ1-1
TGCGCCAGCAGCCCCCTCGGGACACCGGGGAGCTATGGCTACACCTTC	CASSPLGTPGSYGYTF	TRBV5-1	.	.	TRBJ1-2
TGTGCCAGTAGTATCGGGCAGGGGCTTAGTACTGAAGCTTTCTTT	CASSIGQGLSTEAFF	TRBV19	.	.	TRBJ1-1
TGCGCCAGCAGCCAAGATTTCAGCAGGGGTTATGGCTACACCTTC	CASSQDFSRGYGYTF	TRBV4-3	.	.	TRBJ1-2
TGTGCCACCTTTCCCGGGACAGGGGCAGGCGAGCAGTACTTC	CATFPGTGAGEQYF	TRBV27	.	TRBD1	TRBJ2-7
TGTGCCAGTACCCCCGGGACTAGTATGACCGGGGAGCTGTTTTTT	CASTPGTSMTGELFF	TRBV19	.	TRBD2	TRBJ2-2
TGTGCCAGCAGTATTTCAGGGGGAACTGAAGCTTTCTTT	CASSISGGTEAFF	TRBV27	.	TRBD1	TRBJ1-1
TGCGCCAGCAGCCAAGGTAGCTCCTACGAGCAGTACTTC	CASSQGSSYEQYF	TRBV4-1	.	.	TRBJ2-7
TGTGCCAGTAGTCCTACAGGGTATCAGCCCCAGCATTTT	CASSPTGYQPQHF	TRBV19	.	.	TRBJ1-5
TGTGCCAGCAGCCTTACACCGAGGACTGAAGCTTTCTTT	CASSLTPRTEAFF	TRBV11-2	.	.	TRBJ1-1
TGTGCCAGCAGCTTAGTACTCTACAATGAGCAGTTCTTC	CASSLVLYNEQFF	TRBV7-6	.	.	TRBJ2-1
TGTGCCAGCAGCAAGCTCTCGCAGGGTGGGAACATTCAGTACTTC	CASSKLSQGGNIQYF	TRBV21-1	.	.	TRBJ2-4
TGTGCCAGCAGCGAGGGGACTAGCGGGGGAGAGACCCAGTACTTC	CASSEGTSGGETQYF	TRBV9	.	TRBD2	TRBJ2-5
TGTGCCAGCAGCCTGTACGGACTGAATGAAAAACTGTTTTTT	CASSLYGLNEKLFF	TRBV7-8	.	.	TRBJ1-4
TGTGCCAGCAGTGCTGGGACAGCCGGGTTTAGTGAGCAGTTCTTC	CASSAGTAGFSEQFF	TRBV27	.	TRBD1	TRBJ2-1
TGTGCCAGCAGCTCCTTTCAGACTAGCGGGAGGGAGGTCTATCAAGAGACCCAGTACTTC	CASSSFQTSGREVYQETQYF	TRBV4-2	.	TRBD2	TRBJ2-5
TGTGCCAGCAGCCCACCCAGGGGGTCACGGGATGAGCAGTTCTTC	CASSPPRGSRDEQFF	TRBV4-2	.	TRBD1	TRBJ2-1
TGTGCCAGCAGCTTAAGGGGGAACACTGAAGCTTTCTTT	CASSLRGNTEAFF	TRBV11-2	.	.	TRBJ1-1
TGTGCCAGCAGCGAAGGGGATGGGAACACTGAAGCTTTCTTT	CASSEGDGNTEAFF	TRBV9	.	.	TRBJ1-1
TGCAGTGCCAGCGTGAACACTGAAGCTTTCTTT	CSASVNTEAFF	TRBV20-1	.	.	TRBJ1-1
TGTGCCAGCAGCCTCCCGGAGGCACCCAGGGAGACCCAGTACTTC	CASSLPEAPRETQYF	TRBV5-4	.	.	TRBJ2-5
TGTGCCAGCAGCCAAGGCGGGTCTGGCACAGATACGCAGTATTTT	CASSQGGSGTDTQYF	TRBV4-2	.	.	TRBJ2-3
TGTGCCAGCAGCTTAGTGACGGGATCTGGAAACACCATATATTTT	CASSLVTGSGNTIYF	TRBV7-2	.	.	TRBJ1-3
TGTGCCAGCAGTCCTTCGGTCGGGGGATTCAATCAGCCCCAGCATTTT	CASSPSVGGFNQPQHF	TRBV27	.	.	TRBJ1-5
TGTGCCAGCAGATTACCTAGAGGGAACTACGAGCAGTACTTC	CASRLPRGNYEQYF	TRBV28	.	.	TRBJ2-7
TGCGCCAGCAGCCAAGACGGTTCCTCTGGAAACACCATATATTTT	CASSQDGSSGNTIYF	TRBV4-3	.	.	TRBJ1-3
TGCGCCAGCAGCCCCGGGGGGTGGGGTGAAAAACTGTTTTTT	CASSPGGWGEKLFF	TRBV4-1	.	.	TRBJ1-4
TGCAGCGCGTACCTACCGGGACAGGGTTCCTACAATGAGCAGTTCTTC	CSAYLPGQGSYNEQFF	TRBV29-1	.	TRBD1	TRBJ2-1
TGTGCCAGCAGCTTTAGCGGGGGCCGTTACGAGCAGTACTTC	CASSFSGGRYEQYF	TRBV13	.	TRBD2	TRBJ2-7
TGTGCCAGCAGCCAAGTGGGGACAGGAATCTACTCTGGAAACACCATATATTTT	CASSQVGTGIYSGNTIYF	TRBV4-2	.	TRBD1	TRBJ1-3
TGCAGCGTTGACGGGACTAGCATCAACGAGCAGTACTTC	CSVDGTSINEQYF	TRBV29-1	.	TRBD2	TRBJ2-7
TGTGCCAGCAGGGAGCACGACACCGGGGAGCTGTTTTTT	CASREHDTGELFF	TRBV6-4	.	.	TRBJ2-2
TGTGCCAGCAGTTTATCCCGGGAGGGTTTCCCCTACGAGCAGTACTTC	CASSLSREGFPYEQYF	TRBV27	.	TRBD2	TRBJ2-7
TGTGCCAGCAGCGTAGGGGGACTAACAAATGAGCAGTTCTTC	CASSVGGLTNEQFF	TRBV9	.	TRBD2	TRBJ2-1
TGTGCCAGCAGTTTTCTGGACAGGGCCCAGCCCCAGCATTTT	CASSFLDRAQPQHF	TRBV28	.	TRBD1	TRBJ1-5
TGTGCCACCGCCCCCCCGGGGGTCTTTACTGAAGCTTTCTTT	CATAPPGVFTEAFF	TRBV7-9	.	.	TRBJ1-1
TGCAGCTTTGGAGGGACTAGCGGGGGGGTTTCCTACAATGAGCAGTTCTTC	CSFGGTSGGVSYNEQFF	TRBV29-1	.	TRBD2	TRBJ2-1
TGTGCCAGCAGTGAGATAACAGGGGGCCCAGATACGCAGTATTTT	CASSEITGGPDTQYF	TRBV2	.	TRBD1	TRBJ2-3
TGCGCCAGCAGCCAAGGGCAGGGGAGCACTGAAGCTTTCTTT	CASSQGQGSTEAFF	TRBV4-1	few	.	TRBJ1-1
TGCGCCAGCAGGGAGGCGGGTTCGAACCCATACACAGATACGCAGTATTTT	CASREAGSNPYTDTQYF	TRBV5-1	.	.	TRBJ2-3
TGTGCCAGCAGCTCGTGGTCCCAGGCAGATACGCAGTATTTT	CASSSWSQADTQYF	TRBV7-9	.	.	TRBJ2-3
TGTGCCAGCACCCCATCGGGGGACCCAAACGAGCAGTACTTC	CASTPSGDPNEQYF	TRBV6-6	.	.	TRBJ2-7